This T cell receptor (beta chain) was captured by sequencing in a study of Ad26.COV2.S vaccination and SARS-CoV-2 variants (dated by TCRdb to the early 2020s). Turning to the overall study: Vaccine-arm donors came from COV1001, a multicentre, randomized, double-blind, placebo-controlled phase I-IIa trial of Ad26.COV2.S in healthy adults. Ad26.COV2.S was given intramuscularly at 5x10^10 or 1x10^11 viral particles, as a single shot or as two shots 56 days apart. TCRbeta repertoire sequencing served as the tool for gauging how specific and how broad the SARS-CoV-2-reactive T cell receptors were following Ad26.COV2.S vaccination. The TCR-sequenced set comprised about 32 samples: some 20 Ad26.COV2.S vaccine recipients, 5 placebo recipients and 8 SARS-CoV-2 convalescent individuals. Trial participants were randomized into five groups of five: low-dose or high-dose Ad26.COV2.S given once or twice, or placebo on both occasions. Blinding of investigators to trial group allocation was maintained during experiments and outcome assessment. General findings and caveats noted by the study authors: The authors noted that the TCR breadth and depth analyses may have underestimated total T cell responses. Comparable non-spike TCR breadth was observed between vaccine and placebo recipients, consistent with only spike being contained in the vaccine. Ad26.COV2.S recipients had higher spike-specific TCR breadth than placebo recipients (P = 0.0014). Comparing responses between vaccine doses or regimens was not something the study was powered to do. After vaccination, substantial breadth of spike-specific CD8+ and CD4+ T cell responses was reported.

In the paper's terms, the treatment or condition label means: about 20 received Ad26.COV2.S at low or high dose, single or two shots; about five received placebo; per-sample allocation not given. For vaccine and placebo recipients, the sequenced repertoires came from samples collected on day 63 after the first injection. Between 29 July and 7 August 2020, Cohort 1b enrolled about two dozen adults aged 18-55 years at one site in Boston, USA. Ad26.COV2.S consisted of a replication-incompetent adenovirus type 26 vector by which a prefusion-stabilized SARS-CoV-2 spike protein from the original Wuhan strain was expressed. The immunoSEQ Assay was the method used to sequence TCRbeta CDR3 regions. After extraction, genomic DNA underwent amplification by bias-controlled multiplex PCR, followed by high-throughput sequencing. In the original analysis: To quantify the absolute abundance of each unique TCRbeta CDR3 region, sequences were collapsed and filtered. T cell fraction was estimated by normalizing TCRbeta template counts to usable DNA, which was measured by amplifying reference genes present in all nucleated cells. Repertoire TCRs were annotated as SARS-CoV-2-specific when V gene, CDR3 amino acid sequence and J gene were exactly matched to a known reactive TCR set. The reference SARS-CoV-2 TCR set was obtained from MIRA and was filtered for enrichment in COVID-19-positive ImmuneCODE repertoires, whereby public or cross-reactive TCRs were removed. Using the MIRA antigens, annotated TCRs were further analysed by specific ORF or by position within an ORF. Breadth was defined as annotated unique rearrangements over total unique productive rearrangements; depth was the summed frequency of those rearrangements. Two-sided Wilcoxon rank-sum tests were used to compare TCR breadth between groups. TCRdb carries this immuneACCESS record with in-frame sequences only. Its versions omit some clonotypes, under half of them owing to an unresolved V gene in the studies checked, with the rest unexplained. V and J calls and clone size follow that table, whereas D and trimming were derived from the DNA. For this sample the table gives about 410,000 clones, of which 92% were detected only once. Around 1.8% of the sample is in the top ten clones.

As encoded in the germline V gene, CDR1 is MNHEY while CDR2 is SVGAGI. The CDR3, from cysteine to phenylalanine, totals 13 residues. Only the CDR3 DNA stays, 39 bases, in frame from base 1. The germline V and J ends show losses of 4 bases and 2 bases respectively, and no gene match explains 1 base of the junction. In regard to this clone: Its antigen has not been determined. Base-call qualities are not available, and no considerably larger clone is one nucleotide away.

The sequence came from a person between 18 and 65 years old who received the Ad26.COV2.S COVID-19 vaccine or a placebo. Sequencing was performed on peripheral blood, taken in a trial of Ad26.COV2.S vaccine versus placebo. The chain joins TRBV6-5 to TRBJ2-7; 8 of the junction bases match TRBD1. The DNA sequence is as follows: TGTGCCAGCAGTTGGGGACAGGCCTACGAGCAGTACTTC. Its protein is CASSWGQAYEQYF.